The 29 T cell receptor beta chains given below trace back to one sample, sequenced in a study of T cell repertoires in cytomegalovirus infection. One entry per CDR3 protein, called by TCRdb with MiXCR from the reads. In the table there are approximately 990,000 distinct CDR3 sequences, approximately 32% of which are singletons. Antigen specificity for these receptors is unknown. The sample here was cultured CD8+ T cells from PBMCs, taken from culture after CMV antigen stimulation. These TCRs come from a human donor in good health (CMV status not recorded). Some clones in this sample may be carry-over from other donors' samples.

This clonotype was recorded only once. V gene TRBV12-3 or TRBV12-4 combines with J gene TRBJ1-1; 7 bases agree with TRBD1. The V segment lost 9 bases and the J segment 5 bases; nucleotides outside the gene matches: 6. The CDR3 is made up of 12 amino acids. The CDR3 here is CARRTGLTEAFF. The CDR3 region has the DNA TGTGCCAGGAGGACAGGTCTAACTGAAGCTTTCTTT.

This clonotype was detected a few times. The chain carries TRBV4-3 and TRBJ2-2; the D gene is possibly TRBD1 (7 bases). Deletions cut 0 bases from V and 1 base from J, with 12 bases between. The CDR3 loop spans 17 amino acids. Germline V gives CDR1 LGHNA, CDR2 YSLEER. The CDR3 sequence: CASSQERGQMNTGELFF. In DNA, the CDR3 is TGCGCCAGCAGCCAAGAGCGGGGACAGATGAACACCGGGGAGCTGTTTTTT.

The chain uses TRBV29-1 and TRBJ2-5; D uncertain. This CDR3 has 13 residues. The V and J ends lost 4 bases and 2 bases respectively, with 11 bases between them. CDR1 SQVTM and CDR2 ANQGSEA come from the germline V gene. The CDR3 sequence is CSVAPHGQETQYF. The CDR3 DNA sequence: TGCAGCGTTGCCCCTCACGGTCAAGAGACCCAGTACTTC.

This sequence joins TRBV10-3 and TRBJ2-3, with 8 bases identical to TRBD1. The CDR3 is 14 residues long. Germline assignment: CDR1 ENHRY and CDR2 SYGVKD. The ends lost 7 bases at V and 0 bases at J; junction bases unmatched: 3. The chain's CDR3 is CAIKGTGSTDTQYF. CDR3 coding DNA: TGTGCCATCAAGGGGACAGGTAGCACAGATACGCAGTATTTT.

There are a few counts of this clonotype. The V gene is TRBV6-5, the J gene TRBJ2-3; 7 bases agree with TRBD1. From germline, CDR1 is MNHEY and CDR2 SVGAGI. The V gene end was trimmed by 5 bases and the J gene end by 2 bases; junction bases not matched to a gene: 10. CDR3 length: 16 residues. This chain's CDR3 is CASSISDRRATDTQYF. In DNA, the CDR3 is TGTGCCAGCAGTATTTCGGACAGGAGAGCCACAGATACGCAGTATTTT.

This clonotype was detected a few times. The J gene is TRBJ2-2, the V gene TRBV19, with D maybe TRBD1 (6 bases). Germline CDR1 is LNHDA and CDR2 is SQIVND (reference sequence). Trimming cost V 9 bases and J 0 bases, with 14 bases left between them. There are 15 residues in the CDR3. The CDR3 region is CASQGHIANTGELFF. As DNA, the CDR3 is TGTGCCAGCCAGGGACACATCGCGAACACCGGGGAGCTGTTTTTT.

The chain is built from TRBV12-3 or TRBV12-4 and TRBJ2-1; 10 nucleotides match TRBD1. The CDR3 has 13 residues. V dropped 8 bases and J dropped 6; count of bases not matched to a gene: 4. The CDR3 nucleotides are TGTGCCAGCGGACAGGGGGGTTTCAATGAGCAGTTCTTC. Translated, it gives CASGQGGFNEQFF.

The chain links TRBV20-1 to TRBJ1-6; 7 bases agree with TRBD1. V was clipped by 0 bases and J by 0 bases; unmatched bases: 8. The V gene's germline CDR1 is DFQATT and CDR2 SNEGSKA (reference sequence). The CDR3 covers 18 residues. The CDR3 is CSARDPRQGLSYNSPLHF. The CDR3 region has the DNA TGCAGTGCTAGAGATCCCCGACAGGGCCTCTCCTATAATTCACCCCTCCACTTT.

This clonotype has a single count. The chain employs TRBV10-3 and TRBJ2-2; perhaps TRBD1 as D (6 bases). Trimming removed 10 bases at V and 4 bases at J, with 16 bases between. The CDR3 is 14 amino acids. CDR1 and CDR2 (germline): ENHRY, SYGVKD. The CDR3 bases are TGTGCCACCAGGGGCGAAATTTCCACCGGGGAGCTGTTTTTT. The encoded protein is CATRGEISTGELFF.

This clonotype was seen a few times. This rearrangement joins TRBV7-9 to TRBJ2-7; D tentatively fits TRBD1 or TRBD2 (5 bases each). Germline CDR1 and CDR2: SEHNR and FQNEAQ (reference sequence). The V end was cut by 1 base, the J end by 2 bases, with 12 bases between. CDR3 length: 15 amino acids. The CDR3 coding sequence is TGTGCCAGCAGCTTAGGTGCCGGGACGACCTACGAGCAGTACTTC. Translated, it gives CASSLGAGTTYEQYF.

The genes are TRBV29-1 and TRBJ1-1; D ambiguous. The germline gives CDR1 SQVTM, CDR2 ANQGSEA. The length of the CDR3 is 10 residues. V lost 5 bases and J 0 bases, leaving 1 base between the germline ends. The CDR3 coding sequence is TGCAGCGTTATGAACACTGAAGCTTTCTTT. It is translated as CSVMNTEAFF.

The genes are TRBV12-3 or TRBV12-4 and TRBJ2-1; 9 bases map to TRBD1. The CDR3 is 15 residues long. The junction had 13 bases not matched to a gene; V was cut back by 10 bases and J by 6 bases. Here the CDR3 reads CATKGGTGYPNEQFF. CDR3 nucleotides: TGTGCCACCAAAGGAGGGACAGGGTACCCCAATGAGCAGTTCTTC.

The sample holds many counts of this clonotype. The V and J genes are TRBV7-6 and TRBJ2-3; 12 nucleotides line up with TRBD2. Germline V lookup: CDR1 SGHVS, CDR2 FNYEAQ. This CDR3 has 16 residues. V lost 4 bases and J lost 5; bases outside the gene matches: 7. Written as DNA, the CDR3 is TGTGCCAGCAGCTCCCGTCTAGCGGGGGGGCTAGATACGCAGTATTTT. It codes for CASSSRLAGGLDTQYF. The full variable domain, with the rest looked up from reference TRBV7-6 and TRBJ2-3, is GAGVSQSPRYKVTKRGQDVALRCDPISGHVSLYWYRQALGQGPEFLTYFNYEAQQDKSGLPNDRFSAERPEGSISTLTIQRTEQRDSAMYRCASSSRLAGGLDTQYFGPGTRLTVL.

This clonotype was recorded a few times. This chain connects TRBV10-2 to TRBJ2-5, with D maybe TRBD2 (6 bases). This CDR3 spans 14 amino acids. Per the germline V gene, CDR1 is WSHSY and CDR2 is SAAADI. Between the trimmed V and J ends, which lost 4 bases and 3 bases, there was a span of 12 bases. As DNA, the CDR3 is TGCGCCAGCAGTGTAGGCGGGGTTAAAGAGACCCAGTACTTC. Translating it yields CASSVGGVKETQYF.

This clonotype appeared many times. This chain links TRBV7-9 with TRBJ1-5, with 11 bases fitting TRBD1. This CDR3 is 14 amino acids long. The J segment lost 4 bases and the V segment lost 5 bases, leaving 1 base of the junction unmatched. Germline V gives CDR1 SEHNR, CDR2 FQNEAQ (reference sequence). This CDR3 is CASSGQGANQPQHF. The CDR3 DNA is TGTGCCAGCAGCGGACAGGGGGCGAATCAGCCCCAGCATTTT.

This sequence joins TRBV6-1 and TRBJ2-1, with 7 nucleotides matching TRBD2. Germline V gives CDR1 MNHNS, CDR2 SASEGT. CDR3 length: 13 residues. The trim removed 5 bases at V and 9 bases at J, leaving 7 bases unmatched. The chain's CDR3 is CASSYLADPEQFF. For the CDR3, the DNA is TGTGCCAGCAGTTACCTAGCGGATCCTGAGCAGTTCTTC.

The genes are TRBV19 and TRBJ2-2; D ambiguous. The ends were cut back, 4 bases at V and 1 base at J, with 16 bases in the middle. CDR1 LNHDA and CDR2 SQIVND come from the germline V gene (reference sequence). The CDR3 length is 17 residues. As DNA, the CDR3 is TGTGCCAGTAGTACCCCCGGGTGGGGTCGGAACACCGGGGAGCTGTTTTTT. Translation gives CASSTPGWGRNTGELFF.

This clonotype was picked up many times. This rearrangement joins TRBV7-6 to TRBJ1-6; D not resolved. CDR1 and CDR2 from the germline V gene are SGHVS and FNYEAQ. The CDR3 is 13 amino acids. Between the trimmed V and J ends, which lost 1 base and 5 bases, there was a span of 3 bases. CDR3 sequence (DNA): TGTGCCAGCAGCTTAGATGATAATTCACCCCTCCACTTT. It yields the protein CASSLDDNSPLHF.

This clonotype was counted between two and nine times. V gene TRBV7-3 combines with J gene TRBJ2-5; the D is unclear. CDR3 length: 13 amino acids. V dropped 5 bases and J dropped 5 bases, with 12 bases sitting between them. Germline loops: CDR1 SGHTA, CDR2 FQGTGA. As DNA, the CDR3 is TGTGCCAGCAGCCCAGCCCTGGGGGAGACCCAGTACTTC. This sequence encodes CASSPALGETQYF.

The chain has TRBV4-1 and TRBJ1-2; the D is unclear. Germline CDR1 is MGHRA and CDR2 is YSYEKL. The ends were cut back, 8 bases at V and 2 bases at J, with 9 bases in the middle. This CDR3 comprises 12 residues. CDR3 bases: TGCGCCAGCCGAAATAAAAACTATGGCTACACCTTC. It translates to CASRNKNYGYTF.

The V and J genes are TRBV29-1 and TRBJ2-6; D perhaps matches TRBD2 (5 bases). This CDR3 has 17 amino acids. The germline V gene encodes CDR1 SQVTM and CDR2 ANQGSEA. V dropped 3 bases and J dropped 3 bases, with 18 bases sitting between them. The CDR3 DNA reads TGCAGCGTTGATGAAAACCGAGGGAAGGATGGGGCCAACGTCCTGACTTTC. It encodes CSVDENRGKDGANVLTF.

The rearrangement uses TRBV6-5 and TRBJ2-5; tentative D call: TRBD2 (5 bases). CDR3 length: 13 residues. Germline V gives CDR1 MNHEY, CDR2 SVGAGI. V was trimmed by 5 bases and J by 7 bases, leaving 14 bases between them. This CDR3 is CASSAGLGGTQYF. As DNA, the CDR3 is TGTGCCAGCAGTGCGGGCCTTGGTGGGACCCAGTACTTC.

The chain employs TRBV11-3 and TRBJ2-1, with D perhaps assigned TRBD1 or TRBD2 (5 bases each). The germline V gene has CDR1 SGHNT and CDR2 YENEEA. The V end was cut by 0 bases, the J end by 5 bases, with 11 bases between. This CDR3 contains 15 residues. CDR3 sequence: CASSLEPGTDNEQFF. The CDR3 DNA sequence: TGTGCCAGCAGCTTAGAGCCTGGGACCGACAATGAGCAGTTCTTC.

This clonotype was observed a few times. The J gene is TRBJ1-5, the V gene TRBV19, with unresolved D. CDR1 is LNHDA, CDR2 SQIVND, per germline (reference sequence). Trimming left V 8 bases short and J 4 bases short, with 18 bases between. The CDR3 loop spans 15 amino acids. CDR3 bases: TGTGCCAGTGACGGACTCGAGAGCAAGAATCAGCCCCAGCATTTT. Its translation is CASDGLESKNQPQHF.

This chain joins TRBV7-9 and TRBJ2-3; D may be TRBD1 (6 bases). This CDR3 has 15 amino acids. The germline V gene encodes CDR1 SEHNR and CDR2 FQNEAQ (reference sequence). The germline V and J ends were trimmed by 5 bases and 4 bases, with 16 bases remaining between them. CDR3 in amino acids: CASSARGRGSDTQYF. DNA for the CDR3: TGTGCCAGCAGCGCCCGGGGAAGGGGGTCAGATACGCAGTATTTT.

The chain employs TRBV12-3 or TRBV12-4 and TRBJ2-3; 11 bases agree with TRBD2. The ends lost 3 bases at V and 0 bases at J; junction bases unmatched: 11. The CDR3 sequence is 19 residues long. The CDR3 loop is CASSFRLAGIFTSTDTQYF. CDR3 nucleotides: TGTGCCAGCAGTTTTCGACTAGCGGGGATTTTTACTAGCACAGATACGCAGTATTTT.

The J gene is TRBJ1-5, the V gene TRBV4-1; D is perhaps TRBD1 (6 bases). Germline V gene sequence: CDR1 MGHRA, CDR2 YSYEKL. The length of the CDR3 is 15 residues. V was cut by 3 bases and J by 2 bases, with 11 bases left in between. CDR3 loop: CASSHAGDGNQPQHF. DNA of the CDR3: TGCGCCAGCAGCCATGCAGGGGATGGCAATCAGCCCCAGCATTTT.

This clonotype was counted at least ten times. The chain carries TRBV7-6 and TRBJ2-2; 7 nucleotides agree with TRBD2. The length of the CDR3 is 16 residues. The V and J ends lost 3 bases and 3 bases, in that order; junction bases with no gene match: 7. Germline CDR1 SGHVS, CDR2 FNYEAQ. The CDR3 DNA is TGTGCCAGCAGCTTCGCGGCGGGGGAAGACACCGGGGAGCTGTTTTTT. Its protein is CASSFAAGEDTGELFF.

This clonotype came up a few times. The chain recombines TRBV6-1 with TRBJ2-7, with D possibly matching TRBD2 (5 bases). CDR1 and CDR2 from the germline V gene are MNHNS and SASEGT. V was pared by 2 bases and J by 0 bases, with 17 bases between. This CDR3 is built from 17 residues. In nucleotides, the CDR3 is TGTGCCAGCAGTGAATTAGGTGCGTCCACTAGCTCCTACGAGCAGTACTTC. Amino acid sequence: CASSELGASTSSYEQYF.